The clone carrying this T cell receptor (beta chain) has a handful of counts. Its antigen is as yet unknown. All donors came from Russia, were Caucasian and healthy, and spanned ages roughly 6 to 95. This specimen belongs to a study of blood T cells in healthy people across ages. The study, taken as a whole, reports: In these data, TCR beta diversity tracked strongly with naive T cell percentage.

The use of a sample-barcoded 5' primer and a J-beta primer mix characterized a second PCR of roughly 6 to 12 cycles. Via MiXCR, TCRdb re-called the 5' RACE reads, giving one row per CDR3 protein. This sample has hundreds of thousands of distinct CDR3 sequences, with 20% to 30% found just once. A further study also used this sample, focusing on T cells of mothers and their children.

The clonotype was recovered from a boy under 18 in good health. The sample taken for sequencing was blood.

The CDR3 region is CASSRDSAGGNEQFF. In DNA form, the CDR3 reads TGTGCCAGCTCTCGGGACTCAGCGGGAGGCAATGAGCAGTTCTTC. The chain joins TRBV2 to TRBJ2-7, with 9 bases lining up with TRBD2. The end of the DNA aligns better with TRBJ2-1, so the J call may be wrong. The CDR3 consists of 15 residues. Per germline, CDR1 SNHLY and CDR2 FYNNEI.